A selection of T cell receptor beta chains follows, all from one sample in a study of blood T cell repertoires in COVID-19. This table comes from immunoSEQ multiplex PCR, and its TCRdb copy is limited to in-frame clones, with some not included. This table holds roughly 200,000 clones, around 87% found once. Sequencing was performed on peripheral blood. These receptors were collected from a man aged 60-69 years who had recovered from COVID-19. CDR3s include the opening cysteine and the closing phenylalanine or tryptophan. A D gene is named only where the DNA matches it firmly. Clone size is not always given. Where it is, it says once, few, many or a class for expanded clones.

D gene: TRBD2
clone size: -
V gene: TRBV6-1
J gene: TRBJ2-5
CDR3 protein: CASSASSSGGTQETQYF
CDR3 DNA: TGTGCCAGCAGTGCCTCCTCTAGCGGGGGAACACAAGAGACCCAGTACTTC

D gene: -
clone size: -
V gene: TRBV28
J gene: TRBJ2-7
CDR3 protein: CASSYTNSEQYF
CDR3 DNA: TGTGCCAGCAGTTATACGAACTCCGAGCAGTACTTC

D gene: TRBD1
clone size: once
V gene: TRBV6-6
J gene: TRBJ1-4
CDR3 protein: CASSRGTGVEKLFF
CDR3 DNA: TGTGCCAGTTCCCGTGGGACAGGGGTTGAAAAACTGTTTTTT

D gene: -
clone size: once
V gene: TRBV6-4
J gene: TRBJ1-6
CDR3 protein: CASRGGERNSPLHF
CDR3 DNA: TGTGCCAGCAGGGGAGGCGAGAGAAATTCACCCCTCCACTTT

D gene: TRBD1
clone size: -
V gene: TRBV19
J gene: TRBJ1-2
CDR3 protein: CASSSRDSLYGYTF
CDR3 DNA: TGTGCCAGTAGTAGCCGGGACAGCCTTTATGGCTACACCTTC

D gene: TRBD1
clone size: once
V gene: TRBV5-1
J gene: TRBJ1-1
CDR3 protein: CASSLGQGDAEAFF
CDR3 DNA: TGCGCCAGCAGCTTGGGGCAGGGGGACGCTGAAGCTTTCTTT

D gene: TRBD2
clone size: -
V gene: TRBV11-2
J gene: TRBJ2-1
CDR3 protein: CASSKLRLAGVLNNEQFF
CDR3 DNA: TGTGCCAGCAGCAAGCTGAGACTAGCGGGAGTTCTTAACAATGAGCAGTTCTTC

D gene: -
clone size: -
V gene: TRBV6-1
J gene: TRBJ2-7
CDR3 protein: CASSEGAGASSYEQYF
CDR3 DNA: TGTGCCAGCAGTGAAGGAGCTGGGGCAAGCTCCTACGAGCAGTACTTC

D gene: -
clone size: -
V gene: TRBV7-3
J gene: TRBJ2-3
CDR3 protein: CASSLSATDTQYF
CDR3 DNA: TGTGCCAGCAGCTTAAGCGCGACAGATACGCAGTATTTT

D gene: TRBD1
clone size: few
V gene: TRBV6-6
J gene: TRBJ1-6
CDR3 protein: CASSSRQGSYNSPLHF
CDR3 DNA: TGTGCCAGCAGTTCTCGACAGGGTTCCTATAATTCACCCCTCCACTTT

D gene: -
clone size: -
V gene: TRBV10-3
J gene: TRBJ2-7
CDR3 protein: CAISRAGQFYEQYF
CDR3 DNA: TGTGCCATCAGCCGAGCGGGACAATTCTACGAGCAGTACTTC

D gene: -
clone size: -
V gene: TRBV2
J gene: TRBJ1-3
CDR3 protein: CASRGMGSPSSETIYF
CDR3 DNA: TGTGCCAGCAGAGGAATGGGCAGCCCATCCTCAGAGACCATATATTTT

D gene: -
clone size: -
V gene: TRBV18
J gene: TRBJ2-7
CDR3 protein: CASSPPRPGDEQYF
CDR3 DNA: TGTGCCAGCTCACCACCGCGACCAGGGGACGAGCAGTACTTC

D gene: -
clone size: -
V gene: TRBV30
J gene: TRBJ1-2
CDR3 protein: CAWSPGEGYGYTF
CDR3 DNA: TGTGCCTGGAGCCCAGGGGAGGGGTATGGCTACACCTTC

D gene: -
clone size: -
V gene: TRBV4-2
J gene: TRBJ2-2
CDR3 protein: CASSQEQSVAGELFF
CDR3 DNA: TGTGCCAGCAGCCAAGAACAAAGTGTGGCCGGGGAGCTGTTTTTT

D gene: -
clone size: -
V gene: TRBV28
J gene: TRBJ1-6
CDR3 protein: CASSSTGLALHF
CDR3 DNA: TGTGCCAGCAGTTCCACAGGGTTGGCCCTCCACTTT

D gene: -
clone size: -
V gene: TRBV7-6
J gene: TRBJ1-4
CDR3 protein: CASSSTGLRNEKLFF
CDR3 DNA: TGTGCCAGCAGCTCTACAGGGCTTCGGAATGAAAAACTGTTTTTT

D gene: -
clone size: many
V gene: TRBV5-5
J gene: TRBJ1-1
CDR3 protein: CASSYDRNTEAFF
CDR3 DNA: TGTGCCAGCAGCTACGACAGGAACACTGAAGCTTTCTTT

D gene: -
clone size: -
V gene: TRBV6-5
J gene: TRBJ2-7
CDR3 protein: CASVGPAGPYEQYF
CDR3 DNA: TGTGCCAGTGTCGGTCCAGCGGGCCCCTACGAGCAGTACTTC

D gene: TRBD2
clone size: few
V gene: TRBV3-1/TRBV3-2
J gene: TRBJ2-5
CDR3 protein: CASSQASGGFQETQYF
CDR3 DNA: TGTGCCAGCAGCCAAGCTAGCGGGGGATTCCAAGAGACCCAGTACTTC

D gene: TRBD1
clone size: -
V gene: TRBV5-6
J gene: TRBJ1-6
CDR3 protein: CASSFGQGVVGSPLHF
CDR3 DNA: TGTGCCAGCAGCTTCGGGCAGGGGGTGGTTGGCTCACCCCTCCACTTT

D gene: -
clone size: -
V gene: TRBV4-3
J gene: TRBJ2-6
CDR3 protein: CASSPQGLSGANVLTF
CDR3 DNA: TGCGCCAGCAGCCCTCAGGGACTCTCTGGGGCCAACGTCCTGACTTTC

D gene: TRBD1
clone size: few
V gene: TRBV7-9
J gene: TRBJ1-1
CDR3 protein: CASSLVDRGEAFF
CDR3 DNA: TGTGCCAGCAGCTTAGTGGACAGGGGGGAAGCTTTCTTT

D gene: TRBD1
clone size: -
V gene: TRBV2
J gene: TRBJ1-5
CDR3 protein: CASRDRAGQPQHF
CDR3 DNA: TGTGCCAGCAGGGACAGGGCGGGTCAGCCCCAGCATTTT

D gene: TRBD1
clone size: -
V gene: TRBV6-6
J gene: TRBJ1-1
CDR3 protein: CASSYPGGRTEAFF
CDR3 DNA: TGTGCCAGCAGTTACCCAGGGGGCCGAACTGAAGCTTTCTTT

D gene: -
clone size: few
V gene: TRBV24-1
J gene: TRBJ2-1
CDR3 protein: CATSRTGDEQFF
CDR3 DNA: TGTGCCACCAGCAGGACTGGCGATGAGCAGTTCTTC

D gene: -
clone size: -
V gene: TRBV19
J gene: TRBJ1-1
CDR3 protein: CASSWKGGTEAFF
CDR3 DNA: TGTGCCAGTAGTTGGAAGGGAGGCACTGAAGCTTTCTTT

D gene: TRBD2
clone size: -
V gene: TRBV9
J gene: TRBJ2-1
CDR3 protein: CASSVGASGGFNEQFF
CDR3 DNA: TGTGCCAGCAGCGTAGGGGCCAGCGGGGGGTTCAATGAGCAGTTCTTC

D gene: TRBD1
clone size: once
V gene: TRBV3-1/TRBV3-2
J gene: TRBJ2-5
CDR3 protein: CASSLTGGFETQYF
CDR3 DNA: TGTGCCAGCAGCCTAACAGGGGGGTTTGAGACCCAGTACTTC

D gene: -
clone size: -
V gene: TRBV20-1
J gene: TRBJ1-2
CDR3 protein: CSASYQGEVNGYTF
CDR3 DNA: TGCAGTGCTAGTTACCAGGGTGAAGTGAACGGCTACACCTTC

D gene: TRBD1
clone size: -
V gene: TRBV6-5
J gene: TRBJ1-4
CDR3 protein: CASSIGTGREKLFF
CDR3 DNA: TGTGCCAGCAGTATCGGGACAGGCCGTGAAAAACTGTTTTTT

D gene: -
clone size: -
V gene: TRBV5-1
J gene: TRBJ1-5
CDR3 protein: CASSLEGEYQPQHF
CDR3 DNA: TGCGCCAGCAGCTTGGAGGGGGAGTATCAGCCCCAGCATTTT

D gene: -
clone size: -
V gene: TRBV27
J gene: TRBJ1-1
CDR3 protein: CASSPGQKNTEAFF
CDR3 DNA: TGTGCCAGCAGTCCTGGACAGAAGAACACTGAAGCTTTCTTT

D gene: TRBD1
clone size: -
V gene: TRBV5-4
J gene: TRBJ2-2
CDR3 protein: CASSSSGTGGLPPRTGELFF
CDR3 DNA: TGTGCCAGCAGCTCCTCCGGGACAGGGGGCCTACCCCCGAGGACCGGGGAGCTGTTTTTT

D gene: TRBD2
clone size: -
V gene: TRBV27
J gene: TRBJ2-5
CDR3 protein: CASSLKWEGGPERETQYF
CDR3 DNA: TGTGCCAGCAGTTTAAAATGGGAGGGAGGGCCTGAGCGGGAGACCCAGTACTTC

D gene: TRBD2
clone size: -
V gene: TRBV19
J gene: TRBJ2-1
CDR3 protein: CASNTRTSGALIDEQFF
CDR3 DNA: TGTGCCAGTAACACCAGGACTAGCGGGGCCTTGATAGATGAGCAGTTCTTC

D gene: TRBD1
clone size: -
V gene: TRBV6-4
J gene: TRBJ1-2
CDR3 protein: CASSEGTGGNYGYTF
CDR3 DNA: TGTGCCAGCAGTGAGGGGACAGGGGGCAACTATGGCTACACCTTC

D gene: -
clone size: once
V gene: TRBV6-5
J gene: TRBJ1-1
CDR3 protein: CASSYSEKNTEAFF
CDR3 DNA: TGTGCCAGCAGTTACTCGGAGAAAAACACTGAAGCTTTCTTT

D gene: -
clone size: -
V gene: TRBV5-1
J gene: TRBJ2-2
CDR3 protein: CASSLNRLEDTGELFF
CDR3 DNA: TGCGCCAGCAGCTTGAACAGACTAGAAGACACCGGGGAGCTGTTTTTT

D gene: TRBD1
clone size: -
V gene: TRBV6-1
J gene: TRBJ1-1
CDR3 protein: CASLMDRGQPEAFF
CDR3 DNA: TGTGCCAGCCTCATGGACAGGGGTCAGCCTGAAGCTTTCTTT

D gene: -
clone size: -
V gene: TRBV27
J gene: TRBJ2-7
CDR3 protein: CASSLGQGSYEQYF
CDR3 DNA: TGTGCCAGCAGTTTAGGTCAGGGTTCCTACGAGCAGTACTTC

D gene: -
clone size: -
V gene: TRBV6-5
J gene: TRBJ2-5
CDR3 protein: CASSYSTGYGTQYF
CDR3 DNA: TGTGCCAGCAGTTACTCTACGGGGTACGGGACCCAGTACTTC

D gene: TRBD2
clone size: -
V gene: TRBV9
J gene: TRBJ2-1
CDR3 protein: CASSGDSGREQFF
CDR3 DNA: TGTGCCAGCAGCGGAGATAGCGGGAGAGAGCAGTTCTTC

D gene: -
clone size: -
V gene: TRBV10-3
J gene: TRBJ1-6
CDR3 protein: CAISEYVSGQNNSPLHF
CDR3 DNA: TGTGCCATCAGTGAGTACGTGAGCGGACAGAATAATTCACCCCTCCACTTT

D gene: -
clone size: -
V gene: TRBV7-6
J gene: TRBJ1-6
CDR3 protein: CASSLAGADSSYNSPLHF
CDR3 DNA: TGTGCCAGCAGCTTAGCGGGGGCAGATAGCTCCTATAATTCACCCCTCCACTTT

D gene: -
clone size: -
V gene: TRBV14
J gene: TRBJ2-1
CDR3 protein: CASSRPGQGPYNEQFF
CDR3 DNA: TGTGCCAGCAGCCGCCCTGGGCAGGGCCCCTACAATGAGCAGTTCTTC

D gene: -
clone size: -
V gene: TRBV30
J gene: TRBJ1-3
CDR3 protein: CAWTSSRPGTIYF
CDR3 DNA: TGTGCCTGGACATCTTCCCGCCCGGGTACCATATATTTT

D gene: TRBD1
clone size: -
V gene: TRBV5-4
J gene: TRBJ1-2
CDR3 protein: CASSRDLRDRVSYTF
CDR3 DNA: TGTGCCAGCAGCCGAGACCTCCGGGACAGGGTGAGCTACACCTTC

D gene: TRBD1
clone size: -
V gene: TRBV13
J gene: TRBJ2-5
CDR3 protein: CASSFPLGRGQGADQETQYF
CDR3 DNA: TGTGCCAGCAGCTTTCCTCTTGGTCGGGGACAGGGGGCCGACCAAGAGACCCAGTACTTC

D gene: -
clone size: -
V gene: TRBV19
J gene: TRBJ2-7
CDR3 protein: CASSRSSLNPYEQYF
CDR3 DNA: TGTGCCAGTAGTAGGTCCTCGCTAAATCCCTACGAGCAGTACTTC

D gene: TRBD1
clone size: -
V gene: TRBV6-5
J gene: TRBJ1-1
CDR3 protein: CASSYPGGRTEAFF
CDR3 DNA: TGTGCCAGCAGTTACCCAGGGGGCCGAACTGAAGCTTTCTTT

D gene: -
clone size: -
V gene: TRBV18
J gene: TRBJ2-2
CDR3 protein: CASSPTSLTGELFF
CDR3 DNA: TGTGCCAGCTCACCAACTAGTCTCACCGGGGAGCTGTTTTTT

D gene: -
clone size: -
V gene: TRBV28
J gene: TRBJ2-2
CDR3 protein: CASSLAGMNTGELFF
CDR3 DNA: TGTGCCAGCAGTTTGGCAGGGATGAACACCGGGGAGCTGTTTTTT

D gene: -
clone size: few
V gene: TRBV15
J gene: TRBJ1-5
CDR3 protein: CATSRDGGWAPQHF
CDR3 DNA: TGTGCCACCAGCAGAGATGGGGGGTGGGCGCCCCAGCATTTT

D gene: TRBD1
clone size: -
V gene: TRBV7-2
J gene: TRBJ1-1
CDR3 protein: CASSLGTGGMGTEAFF
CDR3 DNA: TGTGCCAGCAGCTTAGGGACAGGGGGCATGGGCACTGAAGCTTTCTTT

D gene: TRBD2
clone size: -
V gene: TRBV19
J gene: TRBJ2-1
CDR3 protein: CASSRLAGGLYNEQFF
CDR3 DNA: TGTGCCAGTAGTAGACTAGCGGGGGGCCTTTACAATGAGCAGTTCTTC

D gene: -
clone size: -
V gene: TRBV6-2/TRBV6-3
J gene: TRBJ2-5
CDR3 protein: CASSKRGETQYF
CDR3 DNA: TGTGCCAGCAGTAAACGGGGAGAGACCCAGTACTTC